This T cell receptor beta chain was documented in a study of T cells after yellow fever vaccination. Study as a whole: Low-cell-number fractions underwent preparation using SMART-Seq v4 Ultra Low Input.

Germline V gene sequence: CDR1 SGDLS, CDR2 YYNGEE. V was trimmed by 4 bases and J by 1 base, leaving 10 bases between them. This CDR3 comprises 14 residues. To note about this clonotype: Its antigen remains unidentified.

TCRdb reanalysed the 5' RACE reads using MiXCR and keeps one entry per CDR3 protein. This table holds 450,000 to 550,000 distinct CDR3 sequences, 21% found once. Study outcomes and limitations: Weaker, the secondary response peaked sooner, at day 5 versus 15.

The J gene is TRBJ2-3, the V gene TRBV9; weak D call: TRBD1 (5 bases). The origin of this receptor is a man aged 18 to 30 who received the YFV17D yellow fever vaccine. The sample consisted of PBMCs, taken 21 days after the first yellow fever vaccination. CDR3 sequence (DNA): TGTGCCAGCAGCCCAGGGTCGGGCACAGATACGCAGTATTTT. This translates into CASSPGSGTDTQYF. Drawing the rest from reference TRBV9 and TRBJ2-3, the complete variable domain is DSGVTQTPKHLITATGQRVTLRCSPRSGDLSVYWYQQSLDQGLQFLIQYYNGEERAKGNILERFSAQQFPDLHSELNLSSLELGDSALYFCASSPGSGTDTQYFGPGTRLTVL.